The TCR beta chain described here comes from a study of T cells after posttransplantation cyclophosphamide. V shed 4 bases, J shed 2 bases, and the junction held 3 bases outside the gene matches. The CDR3 totals 15 residues. In germline, CDR1 is SGHRS, CDR2 YFSETQ. Peripheral blood was collected from the related graft donor on the marrow donation day. The study's findings and limits: TRB overlap between skin or GI tissue T cells and blood was limited. TRB clonality was highly associated with recipient CMV seropositivity and reactivation.

As concerns this clone: Its antigen is unidentified.

The data were produced by immunoSEQ multiplex PCR, yet TCRdb's version contains in-frame clones alone and is incomplete. The data hold about 5,500 clones, with 95% to 98% observed a single time. The chain combines TRBV5-1 with TRBJ1-4; 9 bases line up with TRBD1. This TCR derives from a man in his forties in good health, CMV-negative, and a related stem cell transplant donor. Sequencing was done on a sample of memory CD4+ T cells sorted from PBMCs. The CDR3 DNA sequence: TGCGCCAGCAGCATCGGACAGGGGACTAATGAAAAACTGTTTTTT. This codes for CASSIGQGTNEKLFF. Full variable domain (outside the CDR3, taken from reference TRBV5-1 and TRBJ1-4): KAGVTQTPRYLIKTRGQQVTLSCSPISGHRSVSWYQQTPGQGLQFLFEYFSETQRNKGNFPGRFSGRQFSNSRSEMNVSTLELGDSALYLCASSIGQGTNEKLFFGSGTQLSVL.